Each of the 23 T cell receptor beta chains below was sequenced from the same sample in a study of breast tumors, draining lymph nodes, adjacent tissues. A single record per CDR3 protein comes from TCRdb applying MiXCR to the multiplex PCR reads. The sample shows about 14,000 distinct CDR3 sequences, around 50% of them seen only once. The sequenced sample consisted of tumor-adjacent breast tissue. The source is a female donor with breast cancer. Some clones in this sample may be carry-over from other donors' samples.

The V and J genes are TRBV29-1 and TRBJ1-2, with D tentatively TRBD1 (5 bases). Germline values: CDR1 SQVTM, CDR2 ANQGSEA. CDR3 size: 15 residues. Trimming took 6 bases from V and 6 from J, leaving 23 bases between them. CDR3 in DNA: TGCAGCGTCGCTGTCGGGACCGGACTATGGGATGGCTACACCTTC. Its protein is CSVAVGTGLWDGYTF.

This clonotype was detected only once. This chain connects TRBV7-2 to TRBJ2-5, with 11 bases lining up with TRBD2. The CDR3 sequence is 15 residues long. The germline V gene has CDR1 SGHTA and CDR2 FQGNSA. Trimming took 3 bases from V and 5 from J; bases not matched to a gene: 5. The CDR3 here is CASSFSGRAGETQYF. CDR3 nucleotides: TGTGCCAGCAGCTTTAGCGGGAGGGCCGGGGAGACCCAGTACTTC.

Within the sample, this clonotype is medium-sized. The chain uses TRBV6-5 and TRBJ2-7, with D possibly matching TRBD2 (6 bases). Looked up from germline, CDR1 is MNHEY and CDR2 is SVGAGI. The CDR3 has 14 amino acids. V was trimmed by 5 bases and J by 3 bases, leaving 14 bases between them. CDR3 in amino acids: CASSGGMGGYEQYF. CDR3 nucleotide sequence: TGTGCCAGCAGTGGCGGAATGGGGGGCTACGAGCAGTACTTC.

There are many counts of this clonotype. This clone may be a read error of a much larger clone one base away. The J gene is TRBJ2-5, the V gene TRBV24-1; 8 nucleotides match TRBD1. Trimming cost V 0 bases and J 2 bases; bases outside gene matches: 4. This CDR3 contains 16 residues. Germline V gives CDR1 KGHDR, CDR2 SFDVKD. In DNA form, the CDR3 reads TGTGCCACCAGTGATTTGTGTGGGACAGGACAAGAGACCCAGTACTTC. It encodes CATSDLCGTGQETQYF.

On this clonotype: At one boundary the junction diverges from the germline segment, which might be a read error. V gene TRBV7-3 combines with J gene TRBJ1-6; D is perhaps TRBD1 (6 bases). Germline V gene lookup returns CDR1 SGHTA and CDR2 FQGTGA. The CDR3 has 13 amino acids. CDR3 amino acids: CASSQGWNSLLHF. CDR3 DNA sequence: TGTGCCAGCAGCCAGGGGTGGAATTCACTCCTCCACTTT.

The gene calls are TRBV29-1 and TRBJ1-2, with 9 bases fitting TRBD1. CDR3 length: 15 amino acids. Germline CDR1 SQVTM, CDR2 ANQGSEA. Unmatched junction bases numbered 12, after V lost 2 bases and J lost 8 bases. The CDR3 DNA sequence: TGCAGCGTTGAAAAGGGGACAGGGTTTTCGGGAGGCTACACCTTC. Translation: CSVEKGTGFSGGYTF.

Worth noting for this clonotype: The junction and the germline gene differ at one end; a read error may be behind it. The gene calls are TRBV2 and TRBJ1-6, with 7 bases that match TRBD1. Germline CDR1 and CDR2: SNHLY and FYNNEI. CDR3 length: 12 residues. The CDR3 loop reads CASRGTDSPLHF. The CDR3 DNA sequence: TGCGCCAGCAGGGGGACAGATTCACCCCTCCACTTT.

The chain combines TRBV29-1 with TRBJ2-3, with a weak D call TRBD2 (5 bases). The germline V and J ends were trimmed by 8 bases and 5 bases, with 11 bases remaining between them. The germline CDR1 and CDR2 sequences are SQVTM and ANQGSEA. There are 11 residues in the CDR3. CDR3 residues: CSHLAGDTQYF. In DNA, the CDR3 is TGCAGCCACTTGGCGGGAGATACGCAGTATTTT.

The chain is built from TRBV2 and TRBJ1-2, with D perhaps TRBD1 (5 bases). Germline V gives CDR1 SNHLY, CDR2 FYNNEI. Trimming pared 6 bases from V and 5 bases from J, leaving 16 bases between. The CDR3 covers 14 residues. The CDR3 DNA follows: TGTGCCAGCAGGGGACTAGGGCAGGGTTATGGCTACACCTTC. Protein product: CASRGLGQGYGYTF.

The CDR3 protein is CATSASDGELFF. The CDR3 DNA follows: TGTGCCACCAGTGCTTCAGACGGGGAGCTGTTTTTT. V is TRBV24-1 and J is TRBJ2-2; no clear D gene. Germline CDR1 and CDR2: KGHDR and SFDVKD. CDR3 size: 12 residues. V shed 5 bases and J shed 7 bases, with 7 bases lying between them.

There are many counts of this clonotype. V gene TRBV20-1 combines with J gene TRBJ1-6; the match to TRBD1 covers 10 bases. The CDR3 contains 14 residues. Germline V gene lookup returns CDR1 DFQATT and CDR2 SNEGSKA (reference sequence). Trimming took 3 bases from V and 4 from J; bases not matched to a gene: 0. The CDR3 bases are TGCAGTGCTAGGGGACAGGGGTATAATTCACCCCTCCACTTT. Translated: CSARGQGYNSPLHF.

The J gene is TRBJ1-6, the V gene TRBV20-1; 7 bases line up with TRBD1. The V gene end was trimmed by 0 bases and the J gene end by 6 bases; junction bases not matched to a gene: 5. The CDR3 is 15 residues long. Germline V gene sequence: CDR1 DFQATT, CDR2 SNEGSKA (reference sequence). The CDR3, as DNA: TGCAGTGCTAGAGACCTCCGGGACAGTAATTCACCCCTCCACTTT. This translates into CSARDLRDSNSPLHF.

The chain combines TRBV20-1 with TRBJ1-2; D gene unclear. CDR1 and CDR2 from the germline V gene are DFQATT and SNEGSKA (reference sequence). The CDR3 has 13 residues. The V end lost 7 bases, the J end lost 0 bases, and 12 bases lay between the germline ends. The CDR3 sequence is CSGFRPSNYGYTF. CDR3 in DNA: TGCAGTGGGTTTCGACCGTCTAACTATGGCTACACCTTC.

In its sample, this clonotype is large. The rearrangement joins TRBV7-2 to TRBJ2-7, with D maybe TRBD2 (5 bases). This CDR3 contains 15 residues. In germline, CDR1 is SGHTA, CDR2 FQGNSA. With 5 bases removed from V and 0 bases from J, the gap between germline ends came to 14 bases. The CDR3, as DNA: TGTGCCAGCAGCACCCGTGGACTGTTCTCCTACGAGCAGTACTTC. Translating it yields CASSTRGLFSYEQYF.

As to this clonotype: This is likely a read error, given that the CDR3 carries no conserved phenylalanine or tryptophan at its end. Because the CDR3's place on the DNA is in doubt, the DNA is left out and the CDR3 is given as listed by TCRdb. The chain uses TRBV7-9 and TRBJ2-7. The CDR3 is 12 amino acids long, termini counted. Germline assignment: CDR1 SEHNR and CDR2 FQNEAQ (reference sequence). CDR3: CASSLVAYEQDY.

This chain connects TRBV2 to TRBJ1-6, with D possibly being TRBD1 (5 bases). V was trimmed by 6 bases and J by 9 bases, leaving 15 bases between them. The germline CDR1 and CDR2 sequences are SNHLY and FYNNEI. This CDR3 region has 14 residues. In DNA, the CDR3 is TGTGCCAGCAGGGAATCGGGACGGCTTTCACCCCTCCACTTT. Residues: CASRESGRLSPLHF.

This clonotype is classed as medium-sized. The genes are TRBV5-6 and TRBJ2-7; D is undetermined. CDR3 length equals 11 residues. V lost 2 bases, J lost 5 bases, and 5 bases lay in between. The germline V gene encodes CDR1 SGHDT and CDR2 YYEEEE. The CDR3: CASSFDNEQYF. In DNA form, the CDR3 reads TGTGCCAGCAGCTTTGACAACGAGCAGTACTTC. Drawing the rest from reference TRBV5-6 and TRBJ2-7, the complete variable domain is DAGVTQSPTHLIKTRGQQVTLRCSPKSGHDTVSWYQQALGQGPQFIFQYYEEEERQRGNFPDRFSGHQFPNYSSELNVNALLLGDSALYLCASSFDNEQYFGPGTRLTVT.

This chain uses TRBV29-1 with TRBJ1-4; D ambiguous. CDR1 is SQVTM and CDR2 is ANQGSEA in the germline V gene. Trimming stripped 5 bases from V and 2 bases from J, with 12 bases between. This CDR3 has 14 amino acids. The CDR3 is CSVSSVSTNEKLFF. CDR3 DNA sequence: TGCAGCGTTTCCTCGGTTTCCACTAATGAAAAACTGTTTTTT.

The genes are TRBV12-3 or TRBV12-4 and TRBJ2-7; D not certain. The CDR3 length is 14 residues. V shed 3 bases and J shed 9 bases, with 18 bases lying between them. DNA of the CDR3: TGTGCCAGCAGTTTGTCCGGGTCATCGCCCCTGCAGTACTTC. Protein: CASSLSGSSPLQYF.

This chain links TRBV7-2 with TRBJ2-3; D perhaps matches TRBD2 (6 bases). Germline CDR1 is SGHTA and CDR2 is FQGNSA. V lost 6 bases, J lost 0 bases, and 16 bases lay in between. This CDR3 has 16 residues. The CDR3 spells CASRGRGATSTDTQYF. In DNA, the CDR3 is TGTGCCAGCAGGGGGCGGGGCGCGACGAGCACAGATACGCAGTATTTT.

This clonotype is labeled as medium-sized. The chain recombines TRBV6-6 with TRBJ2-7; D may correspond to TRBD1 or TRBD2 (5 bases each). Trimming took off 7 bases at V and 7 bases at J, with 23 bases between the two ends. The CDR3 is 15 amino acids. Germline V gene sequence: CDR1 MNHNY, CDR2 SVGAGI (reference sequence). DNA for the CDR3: TGTGCCAGCACCCAACGGGGCGGCACCCTTGCTGAGCAGTACTTC. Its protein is CASTQRGGTLAEQYF.

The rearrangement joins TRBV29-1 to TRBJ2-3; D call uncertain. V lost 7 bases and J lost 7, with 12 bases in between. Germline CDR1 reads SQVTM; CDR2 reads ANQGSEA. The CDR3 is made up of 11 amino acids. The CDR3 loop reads CSGGVRNTQYF. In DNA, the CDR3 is TGCAGCGGTGGGGTGCGGAATACGCAGTATTTT.

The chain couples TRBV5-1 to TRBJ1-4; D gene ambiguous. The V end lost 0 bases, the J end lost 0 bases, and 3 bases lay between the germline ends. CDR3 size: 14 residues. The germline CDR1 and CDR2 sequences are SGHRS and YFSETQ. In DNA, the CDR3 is TGCGCCAGCAGCTTGGCGTCAACTAATGAAAAACTGTTTTTT. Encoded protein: CASSLASTNEKLFF.